Listed below are T cell receptor beta chains from one sample, sequenced in a study of T-cell reconstitution after alpha-beta-depleted transplantation in children. TCRdb re-derived calls from the PCR reads in MiXCR, one entry per CDR3 protein. The sample yields about 500,000 distinct CDR3 sequences, about 31% seen once. Sequencing used PBMCs from the stem cell graft donor, obtained from the stem cell graft. Receptor source: a human donor who donated a stem cell graft to a child with aplastic anemia. CDR3s include the opening cysteine and the closing phenylalanine or tryptophan. The D gene is left open where the match is weak. Clone size is shown for a subset of rows, as once, few, many or a class of expanded clone.

V	size	D	J	CDR3	DNA
TRBV6-5	few	TRBD1	TRBJ2-5	CASSYSGPGGRETQYF	TGTGCCAGCAGTTACTCTGGGCCAGGGGGCAGGGAGACCCAGTACTTC
TRBV7-9	few	.	TRBJ1-5	CASSPDSFNQPQHF	TGTGCCAGCAGCCCGGACAGTTTCAATCAGCCCCAGCATTTT
TRBV12-3/TRBV12-4	few	.	TRBJ2-1	CASSFFVRHNEQFF	TGTGCCAGCAGTTTCTTTGTTAGACACAATGAGCAGTTCTTC
TRBV5-1	few	TRBD1	TRBJ2-5	CASSSPITGGETQYF	TGCGCCAGCAGCTCCCCTATCACAGGGGGAGAGACCCAGTACTTC
TRBV4-2	.	.	TRBJ1-4	CASSQLQLREKLFF	TGTGCCAGCAGCCAATTACAACTTCGGGAAAAACTGTTTTTT
TRBV30	few	.	TRBJ2-3	CAWSRGDTQYF	TGTGCCTGGAGTCGGGGAGATACGCAGTATTTT
TRBV12-3/TRBV12-4	.	.	TRBJ2-5	CASSFAQGLQETQYF	TGTGCCAGCAGTTTCGCCCAGGGGCTCCAAGAGACCCAGTACTTC
TRBV5-5	.	.	TRBJ1-3	CASSFGTLWGNTIYF	TGTGCCAGCAGCTTCGGGACCCTCTGGGGAAACACCATATATTTT
TRBV5-1	many	TRBD2	TRBJ2-3	CASTPSGISDTQYF	TGCGCCAGCACACCTAGCGGGATCTCAGATACGCAGTATTTT
TRBV4-3	few	TRBD1	TRBJ2-7	CASSQDDRGYEQYF	TGCGCCAGCAGCCAAGATGACAGGGGCTACGAGCAGTACTTC
TRBV12-3/TRBV12-4	few	.	TRBJ1-2	CASSRALRDGYTF	TGTGCCAGCAGCCGGGCCCTGAGAGATGGCTACACCTTC
TRBV9	.	.	TRBJ2-2	CASSQGGRELFF	TGTGCCAGCAGCCAGGGGGGACGGGAGCTGTTTTTT
TRBV20-1	.	.	TRBJ1-5	CSASISPNQPQHF	TGCAGTGCTAGCATCAGTCCCAATCAGCCCCAGCATTTT
TRBV20-1	few	TRBD2	TRBJ2-5	CSAILAGVETQYF	TGCAGTGCTATACTAGCGGGAGTTGAGACCCAGTACTTC
TRBV24-1	few	TRBD1	TRBJ2-2	CATSDRKLDRGHTGELFF	TGTGCCACCAGTGACCGGAAATTGGACAGGGGGCACACCGGGGAGCTGTTTTTT
TRBV27	few	TRBD2	TRBJ2-1	CASSLSGVSGSANNEQFF	TGTGCCAGCAGTTTATCGGGAGTTAGCGGGAGTGCTAACAATGAGCAGTTCTTC
TRBV30	.	.	TRBJ2-1	CAWSVANEQFF	TGTGCCTGGAGTGTAGCAAATGAGCAGTTCTTC
TRBV24-1	.	TRBD2	TRBJ2-7	CATSDGLAGDPYEQYF	TGTGCCACCAGTGATGGACTAGCGGGAGATCCCTACGAGCAGTACTTC
TRBV5-5	.	TRBD2	TRBJ2-1	CASRAGTSGSFYNEQFF	TGTGCCAGCAGGGCCGGGACTAGCGGGAGTTTCTACAATGAGCAGTTCTTC
TRBV7-2	.	.	TRBJ1-4	CASRAQLGANEKLFF	TGTGCCAGCAGGGCGCAGCTGGGGGCTAATGAAAAACTGTTTTTT
TRBV5-4	.	.	TRBJ1-6	CASSLEVIVGDNSPLHF	TGTGCCAGCAGCTTGGAGGTTATAGTGGGGGATAATTCACCCCTCCACTTT
TRBV20-1	.	.	TRBJ2-2	CSAEDGANTGELFF	TGCAGTGCAGAGGACGGAGCGAACACCGGGGAGCTGTTTTTT
TRBV5-1	few	.	TRBJ1-6	CASSLEGGMNSPLHF	TGCGCCAGCAGCTTGGAAGGGGGTATGAATTCACCCCTCCACTTT
TRBV20-1	.	TRBD1	TRBJ1-4	CSASKGQTNEKLFF	TGCAGTGCTTCCAAGGGACAGACTAATGAAAAACTGTTTTTT
TRBV12-3/TRBV12-4	.	.	TRBJ1-1	CASSWVIGTEAFF	TGTGCCAGCAGTTGGGTGATAGGCACTGAAGCTTTCTTT
TRBV12-3/TRBV12-4	.	TRBD2	TRBJ2-7	CASRQAGGVIEQYF	TGTGCCAGCAGACAAGCGGGAGGTGTAATCGAGCAGTACTTC
TRBV7-2	.	.	TRBJ1-1	CASSSQGLRMNTEAFF	TGTGCCAGCAGTAGTCAGGGCCTTCGCATGAACACTGAAGCTTTCTTT
TRBV7-9	.	TRBD2	TRBJ2-5	CASSPVMGGYQETQYF	TGTGCCAGCAGCCCAGTAATGGGGGGGTACCAAGAGACCCAGTACTTC